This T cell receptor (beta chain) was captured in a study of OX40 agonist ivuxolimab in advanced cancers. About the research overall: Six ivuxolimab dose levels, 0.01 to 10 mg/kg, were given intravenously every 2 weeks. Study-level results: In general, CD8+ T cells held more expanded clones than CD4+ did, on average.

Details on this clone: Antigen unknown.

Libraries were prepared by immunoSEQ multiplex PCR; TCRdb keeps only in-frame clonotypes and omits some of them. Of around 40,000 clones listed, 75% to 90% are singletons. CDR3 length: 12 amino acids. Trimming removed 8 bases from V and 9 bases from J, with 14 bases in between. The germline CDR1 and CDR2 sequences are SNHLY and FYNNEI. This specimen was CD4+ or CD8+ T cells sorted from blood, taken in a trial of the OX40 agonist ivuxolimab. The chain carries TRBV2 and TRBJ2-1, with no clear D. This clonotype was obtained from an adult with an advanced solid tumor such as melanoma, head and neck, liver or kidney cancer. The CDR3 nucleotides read TGTGCCAGCCATGACCCGGAACGTGAGCAGTTCTTC. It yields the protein CASHDPEREQFF.